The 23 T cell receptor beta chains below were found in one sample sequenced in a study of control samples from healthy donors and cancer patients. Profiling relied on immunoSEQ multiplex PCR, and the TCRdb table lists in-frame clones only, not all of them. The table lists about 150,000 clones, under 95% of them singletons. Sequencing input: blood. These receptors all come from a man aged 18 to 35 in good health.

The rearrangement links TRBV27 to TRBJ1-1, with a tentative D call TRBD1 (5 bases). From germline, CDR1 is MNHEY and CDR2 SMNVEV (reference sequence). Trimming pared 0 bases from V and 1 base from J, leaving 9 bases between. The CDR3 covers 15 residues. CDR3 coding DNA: TGTGCCAGCAGTTTATCGGGGGTCCCGAACACTGAAGCTTTCTTT. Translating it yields CASSLSGVPNTEAFF.

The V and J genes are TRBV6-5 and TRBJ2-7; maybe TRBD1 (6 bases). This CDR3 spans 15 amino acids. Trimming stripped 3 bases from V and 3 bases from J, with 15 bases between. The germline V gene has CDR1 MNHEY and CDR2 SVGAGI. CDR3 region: CASSYTPQGYYEQYF. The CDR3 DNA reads TGTGCCAGCAGTTATACCCCACAGGGTTACTACGAGCAGTACTTC.

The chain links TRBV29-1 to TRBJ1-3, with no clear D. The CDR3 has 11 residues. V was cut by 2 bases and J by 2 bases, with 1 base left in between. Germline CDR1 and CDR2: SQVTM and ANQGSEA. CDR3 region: CSVETGNTIYF. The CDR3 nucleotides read TGCAGCGTTGAAACTGGAAACACCATATATTTT.

CDR3 residues: CASSARQGNSPLHF. CDR3 DNA: TGTGCCAGCAGCGCCAGACAGGGGAATTCACCCCTCCACTTT. The rearrangement joins TRBV5-8 to TRBJ1-6, with 8 bases matching TRBD1. Germline-derived CDR1 and CDR2 are SGHTS and YDEGEE. CDR3 size: 14 residues. V lost 4 bases to trimming and J lost 7 bases; unmatched junction nucleotides: 4.

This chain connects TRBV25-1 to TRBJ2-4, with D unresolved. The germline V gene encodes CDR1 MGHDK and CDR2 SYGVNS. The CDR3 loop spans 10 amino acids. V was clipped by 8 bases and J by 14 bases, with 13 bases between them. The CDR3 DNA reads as TGTGCCAGCGTAGAGAGTAGGGAGTACTTC. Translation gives CASVESREYF.

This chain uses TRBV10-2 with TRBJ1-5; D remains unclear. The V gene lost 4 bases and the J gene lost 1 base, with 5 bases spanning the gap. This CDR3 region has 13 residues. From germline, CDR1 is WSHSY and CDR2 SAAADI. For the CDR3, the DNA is TGCGCCAGCAGTGGTGACAGCAATCAGCCCCAGCATTTT. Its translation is CASSGDSNQPQHF.

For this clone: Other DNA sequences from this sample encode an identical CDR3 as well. The CDR3 nucleotides are TGCGCCAGCAGCCAAGTCGGGTCCTACGAGCAGTACTTC. Translating it yields CASSQVGSYEQYF. The J gene is TRBJ2-7, the V gene TRBV4-1; no definite D call. The germline V gene encodes CDR1 MGHRA and CDR2 YSYEKL. The CDR3 is 13 residues long. The V gene lost 1 base and the J gene lost 1 base, with 5 bases spanning the gap.

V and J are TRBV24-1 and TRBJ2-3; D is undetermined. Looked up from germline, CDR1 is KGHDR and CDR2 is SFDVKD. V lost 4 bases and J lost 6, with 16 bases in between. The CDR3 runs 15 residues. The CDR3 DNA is TGTGCCACCAGTGACGGCAGCAAGAGGCCCGATACGCAGTATTTT. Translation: CATSDGSKRPDTQYF.

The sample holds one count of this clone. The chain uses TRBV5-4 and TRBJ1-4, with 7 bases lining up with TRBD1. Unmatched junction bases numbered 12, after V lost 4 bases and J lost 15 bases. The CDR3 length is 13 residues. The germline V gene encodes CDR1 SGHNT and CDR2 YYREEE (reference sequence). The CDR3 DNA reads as TGTGCCAGCAGCACAGATAGGGGGCTTTCTGTGTTTTTT. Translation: CASSTDRGLSVFF.

CDR3 bases: TGTGCCAGCAGTGAACAGAACACTGAAGCTTTCTTT. The encoded protein is CASSEQNTEAFF. J is TRBJ1-1 and V is TRBV2, with unresolved D. Germline V CDR1 and CDR2: SNHLY, FYNNEI. V dropped 2 bases and J dropped 1 base, with 2 bases sitting between them. The CDR3 consists of 12 residues.

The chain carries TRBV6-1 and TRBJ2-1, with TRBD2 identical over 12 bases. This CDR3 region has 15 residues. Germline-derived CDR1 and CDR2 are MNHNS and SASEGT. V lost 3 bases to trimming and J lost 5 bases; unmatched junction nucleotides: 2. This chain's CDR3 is CASSDTSGRNNEQFF. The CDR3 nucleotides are TGTGCCAGCAGTGATACTAGCGGGAGGAACAATGAGCAGTTCTTC.

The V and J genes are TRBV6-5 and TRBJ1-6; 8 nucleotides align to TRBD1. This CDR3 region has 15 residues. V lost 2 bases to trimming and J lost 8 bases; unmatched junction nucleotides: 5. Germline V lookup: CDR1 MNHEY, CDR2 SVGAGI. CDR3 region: CASSYTGTGDSPLHF. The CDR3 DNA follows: TGTGCCAGCAGTTACACCGGGACAGGCGATTCACCCCTCCACTTT.

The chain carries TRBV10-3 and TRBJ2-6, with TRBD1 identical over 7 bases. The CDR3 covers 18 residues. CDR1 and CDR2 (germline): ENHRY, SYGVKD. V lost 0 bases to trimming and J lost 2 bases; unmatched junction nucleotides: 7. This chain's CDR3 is CAISESEGAIPGANVLTF. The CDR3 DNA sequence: TGTGCCATCAGTGAGTCTGAGGGGGCCATCCCTGGGGCCAACGTCCTGACTTTC.

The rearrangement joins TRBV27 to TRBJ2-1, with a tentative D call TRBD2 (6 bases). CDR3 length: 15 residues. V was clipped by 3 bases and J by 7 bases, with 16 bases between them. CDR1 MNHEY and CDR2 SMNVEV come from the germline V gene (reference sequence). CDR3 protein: CASSFLLGGENEQFF. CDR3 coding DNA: TGTGCCAGCAGTTTTCTCCTTGGCGGGGAAAATGAGCAGTTCTTC.

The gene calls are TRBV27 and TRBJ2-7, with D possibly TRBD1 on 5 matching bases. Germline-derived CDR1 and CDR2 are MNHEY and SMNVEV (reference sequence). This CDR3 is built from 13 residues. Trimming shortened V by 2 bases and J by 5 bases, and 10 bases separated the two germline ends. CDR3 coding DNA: TGTGCCAGCAGTTTAGCCAGGGTGGACGAGCAGTACTTC. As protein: CASSLARVDEQYF.

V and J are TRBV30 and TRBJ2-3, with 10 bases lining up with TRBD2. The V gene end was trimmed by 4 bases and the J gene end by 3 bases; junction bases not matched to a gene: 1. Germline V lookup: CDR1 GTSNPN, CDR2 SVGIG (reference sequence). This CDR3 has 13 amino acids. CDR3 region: CAWTSGGTDTQYF. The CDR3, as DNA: TGTGCCTGGACTAGCGGGGGAACAGATACGCAGTATTTT.

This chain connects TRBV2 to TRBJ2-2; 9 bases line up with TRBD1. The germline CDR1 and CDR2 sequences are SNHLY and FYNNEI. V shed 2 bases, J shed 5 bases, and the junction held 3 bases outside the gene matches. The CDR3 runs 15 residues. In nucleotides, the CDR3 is TGTGCCAGCAGTGAATACAGGGGGCTAACCGGGGAGCTGTTTTTT. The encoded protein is CASSEYRGLTGELFF.

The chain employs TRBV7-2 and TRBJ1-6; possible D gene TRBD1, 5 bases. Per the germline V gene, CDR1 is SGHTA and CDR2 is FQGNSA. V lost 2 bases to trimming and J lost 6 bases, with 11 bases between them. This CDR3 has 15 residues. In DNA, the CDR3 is TGTGCCAGCAGCTTACTGCAGGGTGGTAATTCACCCCTCCACTTT. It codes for CASSLLQGGNSPLHF.

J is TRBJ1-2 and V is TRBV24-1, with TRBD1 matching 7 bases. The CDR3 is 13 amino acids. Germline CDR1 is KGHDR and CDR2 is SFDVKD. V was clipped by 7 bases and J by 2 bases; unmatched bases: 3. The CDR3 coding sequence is TGTGCCACCAGCGGGGACAGAAACTATGGCTACACCTTC. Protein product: CATSGDRNYGYTF.

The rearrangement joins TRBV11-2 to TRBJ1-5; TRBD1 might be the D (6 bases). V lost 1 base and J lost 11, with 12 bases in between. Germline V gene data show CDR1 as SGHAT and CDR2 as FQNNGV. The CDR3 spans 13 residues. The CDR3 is CASSLGVGGAQHF. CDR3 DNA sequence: TGTGCCAGCAGCTTAGGGGTAGGGGGGGCCCAGCATTTT.

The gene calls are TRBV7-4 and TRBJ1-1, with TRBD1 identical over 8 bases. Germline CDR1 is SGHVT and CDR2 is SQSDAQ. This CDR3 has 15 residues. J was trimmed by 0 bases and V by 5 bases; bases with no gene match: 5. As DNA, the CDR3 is TGTGCCAGCAGCCTCCGACAGGGGATGAACACTGAAGCTTTCTTT. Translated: CASSLRQGMNTEAFF.

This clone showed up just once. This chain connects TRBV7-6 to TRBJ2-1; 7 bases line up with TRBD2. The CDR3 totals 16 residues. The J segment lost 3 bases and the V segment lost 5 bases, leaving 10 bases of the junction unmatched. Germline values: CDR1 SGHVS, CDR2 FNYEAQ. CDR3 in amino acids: CASSETGGAHYNEQFF. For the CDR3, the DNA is TGTGCCAGCAGCGAAACGGGGGGAGCGCACTACAATGAGCAGTTCTTC.

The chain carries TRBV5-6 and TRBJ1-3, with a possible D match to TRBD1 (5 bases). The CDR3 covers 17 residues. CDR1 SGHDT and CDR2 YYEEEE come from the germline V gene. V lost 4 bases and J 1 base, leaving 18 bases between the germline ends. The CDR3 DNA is TGTGCCAGCAGCGGGCACGGGGGTCCCTTATCTGGAAACACCATATATTTT. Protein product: CASSGHGGPLSGNTIYF.